The present entry profiles one T cell receptor (beta chain) with its context. Its antigen remains unidentified. Other nucleotide sequences in the sample specify the same CDR3. This sample is part of a study of cytomegalovirus exposure and HLA in healthy donors. Study in general: Findings of an earlier analysis included about 100 million unique TCR beta sequences from roughly 200 million T cells.

Germline V gene lookup returns CDR1 SGHRS and CDR2 YFSETQ. The CDR3 contains 15 residues. Trimming left V 1 base short and J 2 bases short, with 7 bases between. The study ran its PCR with 60 Vbeta and 13 Jbeta primers. Per the study methods: Later, an analysis found 75 million to 100 million unique TCR beta chains, and about 10 million of these were shared. Sequenced by immunoSEQ multiplex PCR; TCRdb stores in-frame clones only, minus some. V and J calls and clone size come straight from that table; D and trimming were deduced from the DNA. The sample lists 150,000 to 200,000 clones, about 80% occurring once. Study-wide findings and caveats: Altogether, 150 or so TCR beta chains were recorded as cytomegalovirus-associated. Later analysis identified a missense DCLRE1C variant that was linked to TCR beta V- and J-gene trimming.

The receptor comes from a woman in her thirties in good health and CMV-seropositive. The genes are TRBV5-1 and TRBJ2-6; weak D call: TRBD1 (6 bases). What was sequenced was PBMCs. The DNA for the CDR3 is TGCGCCAGCAGCTTGAAGGGGGCTGGGGCCAACGTCCTGACTTTC. Protein product: CASSLKGAGANVLTF.